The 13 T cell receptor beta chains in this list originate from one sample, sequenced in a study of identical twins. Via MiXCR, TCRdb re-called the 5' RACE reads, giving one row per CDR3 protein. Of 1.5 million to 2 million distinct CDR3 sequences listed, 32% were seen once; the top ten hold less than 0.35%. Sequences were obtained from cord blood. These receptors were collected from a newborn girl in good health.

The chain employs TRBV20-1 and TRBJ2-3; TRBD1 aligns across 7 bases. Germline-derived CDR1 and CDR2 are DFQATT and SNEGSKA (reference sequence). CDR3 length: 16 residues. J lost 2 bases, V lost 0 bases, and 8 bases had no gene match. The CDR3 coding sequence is TGCAGTGCTAGAGATTACGCGACAGGGACCACAGATACGCAGTATTTT. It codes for CSARDYATGTTDTQYF.

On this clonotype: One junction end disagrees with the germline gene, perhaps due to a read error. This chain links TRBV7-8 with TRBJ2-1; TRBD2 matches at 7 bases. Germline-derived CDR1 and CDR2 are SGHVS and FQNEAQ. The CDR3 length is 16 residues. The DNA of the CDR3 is TGTGCCAGCAGCTTAGTCCGCGGGAGCTCCAACAATGAGCAGTTCTTC. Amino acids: CASSLVRGSSNNEQFF.

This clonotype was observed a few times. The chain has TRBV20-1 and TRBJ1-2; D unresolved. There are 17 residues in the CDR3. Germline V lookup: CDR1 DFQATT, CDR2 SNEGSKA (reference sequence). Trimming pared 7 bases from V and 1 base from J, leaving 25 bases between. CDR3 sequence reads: CSGPTRLDGRGNYGYTF. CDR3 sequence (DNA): TGCAGTGGCCCCACACGCTTGGACGGACGGGGTAACTATGGCTACACCTTC.

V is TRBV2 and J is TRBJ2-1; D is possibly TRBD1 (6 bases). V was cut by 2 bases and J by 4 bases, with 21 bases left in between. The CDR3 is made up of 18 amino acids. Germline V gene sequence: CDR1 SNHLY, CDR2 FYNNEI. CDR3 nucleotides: TGTGCCAGCAGTGAATATTCCGGTCTGGGGGCTATTTACAATGAGCAGTTCTTC. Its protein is CASSEYSGLGAIYNEQFF.

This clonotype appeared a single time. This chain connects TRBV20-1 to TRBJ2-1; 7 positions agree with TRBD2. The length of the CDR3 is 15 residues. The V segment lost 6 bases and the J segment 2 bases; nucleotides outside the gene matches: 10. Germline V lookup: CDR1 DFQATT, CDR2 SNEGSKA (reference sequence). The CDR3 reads CSAPGERGAYNEQFF. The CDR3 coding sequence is TGCAGTGCCCCCGGGGAGCGGGGCGCCTACAATGAGCAGTTCTTC.

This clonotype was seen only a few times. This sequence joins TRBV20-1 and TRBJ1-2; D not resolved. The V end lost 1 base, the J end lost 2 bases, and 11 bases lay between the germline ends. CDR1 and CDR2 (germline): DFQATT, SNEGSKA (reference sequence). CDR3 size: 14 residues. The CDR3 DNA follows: TGCAGTGCTAGAGGGCTTGGACGGAACTATGGCTACACCTTC. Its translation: CSARGLGRNYGYTF.

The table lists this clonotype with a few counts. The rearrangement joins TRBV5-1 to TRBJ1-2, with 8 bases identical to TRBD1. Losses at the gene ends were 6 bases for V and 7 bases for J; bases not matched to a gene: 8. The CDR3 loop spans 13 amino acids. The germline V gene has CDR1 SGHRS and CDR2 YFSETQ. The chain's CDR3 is CASMSGTGFGYTF. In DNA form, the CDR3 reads TGCGCCAGCATGTCAGGGACAGGTTTTGGCTACACCTTC.

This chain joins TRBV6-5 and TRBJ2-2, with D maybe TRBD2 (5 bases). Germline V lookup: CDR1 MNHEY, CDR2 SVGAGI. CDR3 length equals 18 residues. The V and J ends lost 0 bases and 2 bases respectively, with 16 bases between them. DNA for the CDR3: TGTGCCAGCAGTTACTCGAGGGTGTGGTCCCTTAACACCGGGGAGCTGTTTTTT. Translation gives CASSYSRVWSLNTGELFF.

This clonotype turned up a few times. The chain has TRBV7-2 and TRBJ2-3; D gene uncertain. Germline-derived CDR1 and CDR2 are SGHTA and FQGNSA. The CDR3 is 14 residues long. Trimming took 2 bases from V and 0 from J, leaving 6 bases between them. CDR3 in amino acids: CASSLLISTDTQYF. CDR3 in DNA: TGTGCCAGCAGCTTATTGATCAGCACAGATACGCAGTATTTT.

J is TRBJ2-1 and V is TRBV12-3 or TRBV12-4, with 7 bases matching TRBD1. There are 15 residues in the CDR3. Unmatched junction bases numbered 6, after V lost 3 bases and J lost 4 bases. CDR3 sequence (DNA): TGTGCCAGCAGTTTGAACAGGGGCCCTTACAATGAGCAGTTCTTC. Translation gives CASSLNRGPYNEQFF.

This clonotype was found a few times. CDR3 region: CASSQPTSGEQYF. The CDR3 coding sequence is TGTGCCAGCAGCCAACCCACCTCAGGCGAGCAGTACTTC. The J gene is TRBJ2-7, the V gene TRBV3-1; no clear D. V was pared by 2 bases and J by 6 bases, with 11 bases between. Germline CDR1 and CDR2: LGHDT and YNNKEL (reference sequence). The CDR3 consists of 13 residues.

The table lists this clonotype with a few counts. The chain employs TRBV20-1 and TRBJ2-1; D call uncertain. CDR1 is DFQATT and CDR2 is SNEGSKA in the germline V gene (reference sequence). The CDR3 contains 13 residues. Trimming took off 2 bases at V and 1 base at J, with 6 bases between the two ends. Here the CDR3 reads CSARTLSYNEQFF. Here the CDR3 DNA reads TGCAGTGCTAGAACTCTTTCCTACAATGAGCAGTTCTTC.

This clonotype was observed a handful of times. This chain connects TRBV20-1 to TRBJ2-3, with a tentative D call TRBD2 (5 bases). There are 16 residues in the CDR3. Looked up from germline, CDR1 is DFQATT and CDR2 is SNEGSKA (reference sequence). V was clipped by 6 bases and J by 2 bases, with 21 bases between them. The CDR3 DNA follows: TGCAGTGCCCAATCCCCCACTAGAGGGAACACAGATACGCAGTATTTT. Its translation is CSAQSPTRGNTDTQYF.